Following are 21 T cell receptor beta chains from one sample sequenced in a study of T-cell memory formation after mild COVID-19. TCRdb reprocessed the 5' RACE reads via MiXCR and lists one record per CDR3 protein. The sample yields tens of thousands of distinct CDR3 sequences, 10% to 15% seen once. The specimen sequenced was PBMCs or a T cell subset sorted from them (not recorded which). These receptors were collected from a man aged 18 to 29 who had mild COVID-19 (a few samples of this study predate the infection). Cell type and time point are not known.

This chain joins TRBV2 and TRBJ2-5, with 10 bases that match TRBD2. This CDR3 is 15 amino acids long. The junction had 7 bases not matched to a gene; V was cut back by 4 bases and J by 5 bases. Germline assignment: CDR1 SNHLY and CDR2 FYNNEI. CDR3 protein: CASSGSSGGLETQYF. CDR3 nucleotides: TGTGCCAGCAGTGGTTCTAGCGGGGGATTGGAGACCCAGTACTTC. The full variable domain, completed using reference TRBV2 and TRBJ2-5, is EPEVTQTPSHQVTQMGQEVILRCVPISNHLYFYWYRQILGQKVEFLVSFYNNEISEKSEIFDDQFSVERPDGSNFTLKIRSTKLEDSAMYFCASSGSSGGLETQYFGPGTRLLVL.

In its sample, this clonotype was seen a few times. The chain joins TRBV20-1 to TRBJ2-2; TRBD1 or TRBD2 may be the D gene (6 bases each). V dropped 2 bases and J dropped 6 bases, with 13 bases sitting between them. This CDR3 contains 14 residues. Germline V gene data show CDR1 as DFQATT and CDR2 as SNEGSKA (reference sequence). The CDR3 bases are TGCAGTGCTAGACCGGGGGCCGTTGCCGGGGAGCTGTTTTTT. This gives the protein CSARPGAVAGELFF.

V is TRBV11-2 and J is TRBJ2-3; weak D call: TRBD1 (6 bases). Per germline, CDR1 SGHAT and CDR2 FQNNGV. The germline V and J ends were trimmed by 5 bases and 0 bases, with 12 bases remaining between them. The length of the CDR3 is 15 residues. This chain's CDR3 is CASSAPGTSTDTQYF. As DNA, the CDR3 is TGTGCCAGCAGCGCTCCCGGGACAAGCACAGATACGCAGTATTTT.

This clonotype was seen ten or more times. The chain recombines TRBV20-1 with TRBJ2-3, with 13 bases that match TRBD2. CDR3 length: 19 residues. V was pared by 5 bases and J by 8 bases, with 22 bases of the junction left unmatched. CDR1 is DFQATT and CDR2 is SNEGSKA in the germline V gene (reference sequence). CDR3 DNA: TGCAGTGCTCAGATTCCCCGACTAGCGGGGGGCCTTAATGATGGTACGCAGTATTTT. This translates into CSAQIPRLAGGLNDGTQYF.

The table lists this clonotype with a few counts. The chain is built from TRBV12-3 or TRBV12-4 and TRBJ1-6, with a weak D call TRBD1 (5 bases). Trimming removed 1 base from V and 10 bases from J, with 11 bases in between. This CDR3 has 14 residues. In DNA, the CDR3 is TGTGCCAGCAGTTTAGGCAGGGCTCGATCACCCCTCCACTTT. This gives the protein CASSLGRARSPLHF.

In its sample, this clonotype was seen a few times. This rearrangement joins TRBV24-1 to TRBJ2-3; unclear D gene. The CDR3 runs 12 residues. The ends were cut back, 4 bases at V and 6 bases at J, with 7 bases in the middle. Germline lookup yields CDR1 KGHDR and CDR2 SFDVKD. CDR3 bases: TGTGCCACCAGTGACCCGGCGGATACGCAGTATTTT. Translated: CATSDPADTQYF.

Many counts were recorded for this clonotype. The chain is built from TRBV12-3 or TRBV12-4 and TRBJ2-2, with 9 bases fitting TRBD1. The ends lost 5 bases at V and 0 bases at J; junction bases unmatched: 1. The CDR3 is made up of 15 amino acids. CDR3 residues: CASSTGGANTGELFF. The CDR3 nucleotides are TGTGCCAGCAGTACAGGGGGCGCGAACACCGGGGAGCTGTTTTTT.

This clonotype was observed many times. The chain recombines TRBV5-1 with TRBJ1-2, with 8 bases that match TRBD1. This CDR3 is 15 amino acids long. The germline CDR1 and CDR2 sequences are SGHRS and YFSETQ. V was clipped by 3 bases and J by 7 bases; unmatched bases: 11. The CDR3 region is CASSYDSGGGGGYTF. DNA for the CDR3: TGCGCCAGCAGCTACGATTCAGGGGGCGGAGGTGGCTACACCTTC.

This chain joins TRBV4-3 and TRBJ1-1, with TRBD1 matching over 7 bases. The germline gives CDR1 LGHNA, CDR2 YSLEER. The CDR3 is 15 amino acids. V lost 3 bases, J lost 2 bases, and 6 bases stayed unmatched. The CDR3 here is CASSHYRTGNTEAFF. In nucleotides, the CDR3 is TGCGCCAGCAGCCACTACCGGACAGGTAACACTGAAGCTTTCTTT.

Only a few counts were recorded for this clonotype. The CDR3 coding sequence is TGTGCCAGCAGCTTAGATCTACCAGGGAGCTCCTACGAGCAGTACTTC. This encodes CASSLDLPGSSYEQYF. This chain uses TRBV11-2 with TRBJ2-7, with D perhaps assigned TRBD1 or TRBD2 (5 bases each). Trimming cost V 0 bases and J 0 bases, with 12 bases left between them. There are 16 residues in the CDR3. In germline, CDR1 is SGHAT, CDR2 FQNNGV. The complete variable domain, with remaining parts taken from reference TRBV11-2 and TRBJ2-7, reads EAGVAQSPRYKIIEKRQSVAFWCNPISGHATLYWYQQILGQGPKLLIQFQNNGVVDDSQLPKDRFSAERLKGVDSTLKIQPAKLEDSAVYLCASSLDLPGSSYEQYFGPGTRLTVT.

This clonotype was counted only a few times. The CDR3 reads CASSLASLETQYF. The CDR3, as DNA: TGTGCCAGCAGCTTAGCTTCTTTGGAGACCCAGTACTTC. V is TRBV7-6 and J is TRBJ2-5; D remains unclear. V lost 0 bases and J lost 5, with 7 bases in between. The CDR3 runs 13 residues. In germline, CDR1 is SGHVS, CDR2 FNYEAQ.

The chain has TRBV4-1 and TRBJ1-6, with TRBD1 identical over 7 bases. The CDR3 runs 16 residues. Per germline, CDR1 MGHRA and CDR2 YSYEKL. V shed 1 base, J shed 12 bases, and the junction held 12 bases outside the gene matches. The CDR3 sequence is CASSQVGVDRAIPLHF. CDR3 sequence (DNA): TGCGCCAGCAGCCAAGTGGGGGTCGACAGGGCGATACCCCTCCACTTT.

This clonotype was seen a few times. CDR3 loop: CSVGLGTANTGELFF. DNA for the CDR3: TGCAGCGTTGGTCTCGGGACCGCGAACACCGGGGAGCTGTTTTTT. This chain connects TRBV29-1 to TRBJ2-2, with D possibly being TRBD1 or TRBD2 (5 bases each). Germline CDR1 is SQVTM and CDR2 is ANQGSEA. Between the trimmed V and J ends, which lost 4 bases and 0 bases, there was a span of 12 bases. The CDR3 is 15 residues long.

Ten or more counts support this clonotype. This sequence joins TRBV7-8 and TRBJ2-1, with 12 nucleotides matching TRBD2. This CDR3 region has 17 residues. Germline V gene lookup returns CDR1 SGHVS and CDR2 FQNEAQ. V lost 6 bases and J lost 2; bases outside the gene matches: 8. The CDR3 protein is CASRHDGLAGTYNEQFF. CDR3 sequence (DNA): TGTGCCAGCAGGCACGATGGACTAGCGGGGACCTACAATGAGCAGTTCTTC. Supplemented by reference TRBV7-8 and TRBJ2-1, the full variable domain reads GAGVSQSPRYKVAKRGQDVALRCDPISGHVSLFWYQQALGQGPEFLTYFQNEAQLDKSGLPSDRFFAERPEGSVSTLKIQRTQQEDSAVYLCASRHDGLAGTYNEQFFGPGTRLTVL.

This clonotype was detected ten times or more. This chain connects TRBV20-1 to TRBJ1-1, with 9 bases aligning to TRBD1. Trimming at V came to 6 bases and at J to 5 bases, leaving 4 bases not matched to a gene. Germline values: CDR1 DFQATT, CDR2 SNEGSKA (reference sequence). The CDR3 is 12 residues long. The CDR3 region has the DNA TGCAGTGCACGACAGGGGGGAACTGAAGCTTTCTTT. Protein: CSARQGGTEAFF.

This clonotype was detected ten times or more. The chain is built from TRBV12-3 or TRBV12-4 and TRBJ2-1; 10 bases are shared with TRBD1. The CDR3 is 16 residues long. With V trimmed by 6 bases and J by 5 bases, 10 bases remained unmatched. The CDR3 nucleotides are TGTGCCAGCAGCCCCATGACAGGGGGCGCAGACAATGAGCAGTTCTTC. Translated, it gives CASSPMTGGADNEQFF.

This clonotype was counted once. The chain carries TRBV7-9 and TRBJ1-4; D call uncertain. V was shortened by 3 bases and J by 1 base, with 15 bases between the two germline ends. The CDR3 sequence is 17 residues long. The V gene's germline CDR1 is SEHNR and CDR2 FQNEAQ (reference sequence). The CDR3 DNA follows: TGTGCCAGCAGCTTCTACGGTTCCCGGGTAACTAATGAAAAACTGTTTTTT. Its translation: CASSFYGSRVTNEKLFF.

On this clonotype: One junction end disagrees with the germline gene, perhaps due to a read error. CDR3 region: CASSLSGDQETQYF. DNA for the CDR3: TGTGCCAGCAGCTTGAGCGGGGACCAGGAGACCCAGTACTTC. The rearrangement uses TRBV5-6 and TRBJ2-5; 7 bases match TRBD2. From germline, CDR1 is SGHDT and CDR2 YYEEEE. The CDR3 is 14 residues long.

This sequence joins TRBV5-1 and TRBJ2-5; 12 bases line up with TRBD1. The CDR3 spans 15 residues. The V gene's germline CDR1 is SGHRS and CDR2 YFSETQ. With V trimmed by 1 base and J by 6 bases, 4 bases remained unmatched. The CDR3 nucleotides read TGCGCCAGCAGCTTGAGGGACAGGGGGCGGCAGACCCAGTACTTC. Amino acid sequence: CASSLRDRGRQTQYF.

This clonotype has more than one count but fewer than ten. The genes are TRBV29-1 and TRBJ1-3, with D unclear. V lost 3 bases and J 0 bases, leaving 15 bases between the germline ends. The CDR3 contains 16 residues. Germline V CDR1 and CDR2: SQVTM, ANQGSEA. The CDR3 coding sequence is TGCAGCGTTGAGGGCCGGTCCCTTCACTCTGGAAACACCATATATTTT. Protein: CSVEGRSLHSGNTIYF.

In this sample, this clonotype turned up many times. The chain combines TRBV6-6 with TRBJ2-7, with a possible D match to TRBD1 (6 bases). Trimming removed 6 bases at V and 3 bases at J, with 21 bases between. There are 16 residues in the CDR3. CDR1 is MNHNY and CDR2 is SVGAGI in the germline V gene (reference sequence). In nucleotides, the CDR3 is TGTGCCAGCAGCCTTCATCCCGGAACAGGGAACTACGAGCAGTACGTC. Amino acid sequence: CASSLHPGTGNYEQYV.